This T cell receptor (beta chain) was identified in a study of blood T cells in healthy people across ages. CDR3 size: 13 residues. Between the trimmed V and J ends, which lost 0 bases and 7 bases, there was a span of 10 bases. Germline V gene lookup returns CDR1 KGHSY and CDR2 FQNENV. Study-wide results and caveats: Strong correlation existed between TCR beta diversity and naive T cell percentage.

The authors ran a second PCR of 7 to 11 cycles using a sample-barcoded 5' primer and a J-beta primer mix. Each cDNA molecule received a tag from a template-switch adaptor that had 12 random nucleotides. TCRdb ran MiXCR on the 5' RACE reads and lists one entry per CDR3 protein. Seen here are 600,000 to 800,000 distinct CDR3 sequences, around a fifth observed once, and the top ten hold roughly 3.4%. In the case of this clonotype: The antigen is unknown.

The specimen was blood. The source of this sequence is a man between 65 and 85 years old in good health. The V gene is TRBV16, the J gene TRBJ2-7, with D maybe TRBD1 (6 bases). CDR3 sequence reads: CASSQSVRGEQYF. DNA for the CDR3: TGTGCCAGCAGCCAATCAGTCAGGGGTGAGCAGTACTTC.